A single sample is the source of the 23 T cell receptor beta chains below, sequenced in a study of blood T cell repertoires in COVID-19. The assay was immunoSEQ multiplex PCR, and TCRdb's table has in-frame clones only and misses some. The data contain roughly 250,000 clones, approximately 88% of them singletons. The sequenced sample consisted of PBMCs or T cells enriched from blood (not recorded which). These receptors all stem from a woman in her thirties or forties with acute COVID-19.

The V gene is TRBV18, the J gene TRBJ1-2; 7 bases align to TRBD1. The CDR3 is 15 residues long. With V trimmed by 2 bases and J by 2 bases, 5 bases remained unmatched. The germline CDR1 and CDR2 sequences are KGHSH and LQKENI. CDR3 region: CASSPYLRGNYGYTF. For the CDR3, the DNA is TGTGCCAGCTCACCATATCTCAGGGGGAACTATGGCTACACCTTC.

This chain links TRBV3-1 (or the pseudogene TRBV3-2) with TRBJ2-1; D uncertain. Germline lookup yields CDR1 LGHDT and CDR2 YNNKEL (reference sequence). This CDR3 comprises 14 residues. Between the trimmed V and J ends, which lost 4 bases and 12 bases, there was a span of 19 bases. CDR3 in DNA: TGTGCCAGCAGCCCCTATCGATCTAGTCTCGGGCAGTTCTTC. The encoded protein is CASSPYRSSLGQFF.

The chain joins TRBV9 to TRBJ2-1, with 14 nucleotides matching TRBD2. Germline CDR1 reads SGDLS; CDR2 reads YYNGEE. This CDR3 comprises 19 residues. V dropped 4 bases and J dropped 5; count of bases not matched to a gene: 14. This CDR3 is CASSFMTSGRAGRDNEQFF. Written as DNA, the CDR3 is TGTGCCAGCAGCTTCATGACTAGCGGGAGGGCCGGTAGGGACAATGAGCAGTTCTTC. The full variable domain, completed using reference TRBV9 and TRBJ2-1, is DSGVTQTPKHLITATGQRVTLRCSPRSGDLSVYWYQQSLDQGLQFLIQYYNGEERAKGNILERFSAQQFPDLHSELNLSSLELGDSALYFCASSFMTSGRAGRDNEQFFGPGTRLTVL.

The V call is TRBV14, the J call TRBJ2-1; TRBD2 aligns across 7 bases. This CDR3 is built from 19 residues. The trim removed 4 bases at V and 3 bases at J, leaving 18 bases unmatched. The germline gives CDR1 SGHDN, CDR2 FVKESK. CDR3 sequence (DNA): TGTGCCAGCAGCCTCAGAAGGGGCAGCGGGGCTGGGAACTACAATGAGCAGTTCTTC. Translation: CASSLRRGSGAGNYNEQFF.

In DNA form, the CDR3 reads TGTGCCAGCAGTTTATATCAGGGGGGAATTTATAGCAATCAGCCCCAGCATTTT. It encodes CASSLYQGGIYSNQPQHF. This chain uses TRBV28 with TRBJ1-5; 7 bases fit TRBD1. Per the germline V gene, CDR1 is MDHEN and CDR2 is SYDVKM. The CDR3 runs to 18 residues. The V segment lost 1 base and the J segment 0 bases; nucleotides outside the gene matches: 9.

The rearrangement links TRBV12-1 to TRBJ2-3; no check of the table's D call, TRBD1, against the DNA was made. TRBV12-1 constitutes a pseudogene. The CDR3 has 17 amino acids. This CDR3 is CASRWDRGQAGEDTQYF. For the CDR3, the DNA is TGTGCCAGCAGATGGGACAGGGGGCAGGCAGGCGAAGATACGCAGTATTTT.

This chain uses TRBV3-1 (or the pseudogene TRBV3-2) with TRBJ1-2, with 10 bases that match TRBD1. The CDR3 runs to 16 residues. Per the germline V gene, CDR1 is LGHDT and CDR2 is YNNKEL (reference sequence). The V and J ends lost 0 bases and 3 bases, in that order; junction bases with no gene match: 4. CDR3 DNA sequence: TGTGCCAGCAGCCAAGACGCCGGACAGGGGGACTATGGCTACACCTTC. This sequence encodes CASSQDAGQGDYGYTF.

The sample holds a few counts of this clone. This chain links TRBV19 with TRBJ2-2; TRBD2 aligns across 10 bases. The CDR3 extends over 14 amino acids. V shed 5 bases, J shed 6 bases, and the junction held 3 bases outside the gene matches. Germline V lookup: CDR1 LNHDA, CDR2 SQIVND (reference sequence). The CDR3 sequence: CASSLAGASGELFF. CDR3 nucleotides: TGTGCCAGTAGTCTAGCGGGAGCTTCCGGGGAGCTGTTTTTT.

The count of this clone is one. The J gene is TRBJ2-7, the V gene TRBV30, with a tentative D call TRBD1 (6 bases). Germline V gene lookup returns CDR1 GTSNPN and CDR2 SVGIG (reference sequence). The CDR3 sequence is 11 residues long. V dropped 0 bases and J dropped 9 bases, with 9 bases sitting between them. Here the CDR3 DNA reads TGTGCCTGGAGTGTACAGGGCCCGCAGTACTTC. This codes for CAWSVQGPQYF. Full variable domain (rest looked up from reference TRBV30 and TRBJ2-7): SQTIHQWPATLVQPVGSPLSLECTVEGTSNPNLYWYRQAAGRGLQLLFYSVGIGQISSEVPQNLSASRPQDRQFILSSKKLLLSDSGFYLCAWSVQGPQYFGPGTRLTVT.

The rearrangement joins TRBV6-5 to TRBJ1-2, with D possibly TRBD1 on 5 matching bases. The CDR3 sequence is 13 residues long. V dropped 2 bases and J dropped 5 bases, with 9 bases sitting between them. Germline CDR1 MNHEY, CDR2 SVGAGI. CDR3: CASSYDSSYGYTF. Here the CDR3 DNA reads TGTGCCAGCAGTTACGACAGTTCATATGGCTACACCTTC.

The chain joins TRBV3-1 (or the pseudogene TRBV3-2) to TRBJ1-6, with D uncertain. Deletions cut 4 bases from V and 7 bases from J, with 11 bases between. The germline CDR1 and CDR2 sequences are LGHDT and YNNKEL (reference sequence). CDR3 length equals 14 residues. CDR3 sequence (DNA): TGTGCCAGCAGCCCACTGAATTCCAATTCACCCCTCCACTTT. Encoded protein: CASSPLNSNSPLHF.

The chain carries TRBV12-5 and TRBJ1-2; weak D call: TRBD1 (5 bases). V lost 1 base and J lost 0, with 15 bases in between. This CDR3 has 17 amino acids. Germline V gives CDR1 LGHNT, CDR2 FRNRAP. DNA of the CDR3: TGTGCTAGTGGTTTGGACTTAACAGGATACTCTAACTATGGCTACACCTTC. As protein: CASGLDLTGYSNYGYTF.

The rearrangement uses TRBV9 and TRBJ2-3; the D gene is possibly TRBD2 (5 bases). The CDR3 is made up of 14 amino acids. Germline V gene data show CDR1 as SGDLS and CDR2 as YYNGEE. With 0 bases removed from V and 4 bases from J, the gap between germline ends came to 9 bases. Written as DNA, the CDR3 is TGTGCCAGCAGCGTAGGGCCTAGCTCAGATACGCAGTATTTT. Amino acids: CASSVGPSSDTQYF.

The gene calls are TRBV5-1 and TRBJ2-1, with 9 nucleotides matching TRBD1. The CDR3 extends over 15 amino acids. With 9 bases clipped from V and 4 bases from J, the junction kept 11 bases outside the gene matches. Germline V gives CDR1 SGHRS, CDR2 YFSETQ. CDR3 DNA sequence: TGCGCCACCTGGCCCGGGACAGGGATGTACAATGAGCAGTTCTTC. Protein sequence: CATWPGTGMYNEQFF.

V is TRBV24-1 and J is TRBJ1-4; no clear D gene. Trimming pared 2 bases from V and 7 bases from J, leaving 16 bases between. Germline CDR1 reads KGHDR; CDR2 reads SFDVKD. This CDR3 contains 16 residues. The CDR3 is CATSDSTGRESEKLFF. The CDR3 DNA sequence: TGTGCCACCAGTGATTCTACTGGACGGGAGTCTGAAAAACTGTTTTTT.

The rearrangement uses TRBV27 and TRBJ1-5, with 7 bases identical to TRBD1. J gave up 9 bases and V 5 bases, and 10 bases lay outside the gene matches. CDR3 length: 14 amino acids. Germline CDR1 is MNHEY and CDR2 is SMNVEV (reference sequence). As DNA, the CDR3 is TGTGCCAGCAGTCCTCGACAGGGTGGAGGGCCCCAGCATTTT. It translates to CASSPRQGGGPQHF.

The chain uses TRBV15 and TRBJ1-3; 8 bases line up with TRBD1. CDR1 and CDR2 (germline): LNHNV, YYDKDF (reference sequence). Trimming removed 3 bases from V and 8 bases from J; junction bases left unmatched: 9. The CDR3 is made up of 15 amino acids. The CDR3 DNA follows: TGTGCCACCAGCAGCCTGGGACAGGCCGGGGACACCATATATTTT. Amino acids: CATSSLGQAGDTIYF.

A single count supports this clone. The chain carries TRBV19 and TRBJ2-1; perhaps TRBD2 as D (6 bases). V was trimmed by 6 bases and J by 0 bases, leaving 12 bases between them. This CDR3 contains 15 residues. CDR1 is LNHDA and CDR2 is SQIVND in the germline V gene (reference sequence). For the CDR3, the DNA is TGTGCCAGTAGCCGGGACTTCTCCTCCTACAATGAGCAGTTCTTC. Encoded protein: CASSRDFSSYNEQFF.

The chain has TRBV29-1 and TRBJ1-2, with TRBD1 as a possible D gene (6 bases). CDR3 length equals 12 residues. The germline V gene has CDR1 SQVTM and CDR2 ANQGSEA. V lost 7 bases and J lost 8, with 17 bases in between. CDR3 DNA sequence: TGCAGCGGCGAAACAGGGATGGGGGGCTACACCTTC. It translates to CSGETGMGGYTF.

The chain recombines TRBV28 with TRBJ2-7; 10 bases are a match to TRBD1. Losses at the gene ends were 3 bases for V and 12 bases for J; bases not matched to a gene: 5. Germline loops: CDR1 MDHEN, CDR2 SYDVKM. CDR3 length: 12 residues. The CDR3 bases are TGTGCCAGCAGTTTGGAGGACAGGGGGTTGTACTTC. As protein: CASSLEDRGLYF.

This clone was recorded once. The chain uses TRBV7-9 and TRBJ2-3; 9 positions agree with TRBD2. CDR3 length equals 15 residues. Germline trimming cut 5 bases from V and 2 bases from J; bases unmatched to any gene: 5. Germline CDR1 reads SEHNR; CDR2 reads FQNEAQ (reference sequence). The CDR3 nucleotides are TGTGCCAGCAGCAGAGCGGGGGGTAACACAGATACGCAGTATTTT. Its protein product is CASSRAGGNTDTQYF.

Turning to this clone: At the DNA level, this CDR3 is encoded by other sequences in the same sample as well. The chain's CDR3 is CAWSPTGNQPQHF. As DNA, the CDR3 is TGTGCCTGGAGTCCTACAGGGAACCAGCCCCAGCATTTT. The J gene is TRBJ1-5, the V gene TRBV30, with D perhaps matching TRBD1 (6 bases). CDR1 and CDR2 from the germline V gene are GTSNPN and SVGIG (reference sequence). The CDR3 totals 13 residues. The V end lost 2 bases, the J end lost 7 bases, and 12 bases lay between the germline ends.

The CDR3 nucleotides are TGTGCCAGCAGCGTAGAACTGTATTCACCCCTCCACTTT. It specifies CASSVELYSPLHF. This sequence joins TRBV9 and TRBJ1-6; D not certain. Trimming pared 0 bases from V and 8 bases from J, leaving 6 bases between. Germline CDR1 and CDR2: SGDLS and YYNGEE. CDR3 length: 13 residues.